The 3 T cell receptor beta chains in this list originate from one sample, sequenced in a study of blood T cell repertoires in COVID-19. TCRdb's copy holds only in-frame clones and misses some; the assay was immunoSEQ multiplex PCR. The sample includes roughly 380,000 clones, approximately 89% seen only once; the top ten take about 1.6%. The sequencing input was peripheral blood. The source of these receptors is a woman aged 40-49 years with COVID-19, enrolled during active disease.

The V and J genes are TRBV24-1 and TRBJ1-1; a possible D gene is TRBD1 (6 bases). V was pared by 7 bases and J by 10 bases, with 18 bases between. In germline, CDR1 is KGHDR, CDR2 SFDVKD. The CDR3 runs to 13 residues. This CDR3 reads CATRKQDRGRAFF. In nucleotides, the CDR3 is TGTGCCACCAGAAAACAGGACAGAGGAAGAGCTTTCTTT.

This chain links TRBV6-2 or TRBV6-3 with TRBJ2-1; a weak D match, TRBD2 (5 bases). CDR1 is MNHEY, CDR2 SVGEGT, per germline. Trimming took 4 bases from V and 8 from J, leaving 15 bases between them. The CDR3 spans 14 residues. The CDR3 sequence is CASSWSRVADEQFF. The CDR3 coding sequence is TGTGCCAGCAGTTGGTCGAGGGTGGCTGATGAGCAGTTCTTC.

The rearrangement joins TRBV4-3 to TRBJ2-7, with 8 bases matching TRBD1. This CDR3 has 14 residues. The trim removed 8 bases at V and 3 bases at J, leaving 9 bases unmatched. Germline CDR1 reads LGHNA; CDR2 reads YSLEER. CDR3 region: CASSRTGSSYEQYF. CDR3 coding DNA: TGCGCCAGCTCCCGGACAGGGTCCAGCTACGAGCAGTACTTC.